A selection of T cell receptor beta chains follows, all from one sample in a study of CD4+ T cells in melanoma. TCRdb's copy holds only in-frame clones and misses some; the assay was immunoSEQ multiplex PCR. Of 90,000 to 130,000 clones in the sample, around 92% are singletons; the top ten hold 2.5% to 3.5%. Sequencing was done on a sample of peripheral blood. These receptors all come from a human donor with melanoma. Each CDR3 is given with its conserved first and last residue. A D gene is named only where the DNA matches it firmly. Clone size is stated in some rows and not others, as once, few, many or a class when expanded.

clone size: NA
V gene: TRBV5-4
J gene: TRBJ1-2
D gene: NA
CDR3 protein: CASSLDRSYGYTF
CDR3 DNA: TGTGCCAGCAGCTTGGACAGGTCGTATGGCTACACCTTC

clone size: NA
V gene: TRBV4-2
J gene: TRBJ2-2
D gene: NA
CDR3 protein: CASSQDPAGGRNTGELFF
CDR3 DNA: TGTGCCAGCAGCCAAGACCCGGCTGGAGGCAGGAACACCGGGGAGCTGTTTTTT

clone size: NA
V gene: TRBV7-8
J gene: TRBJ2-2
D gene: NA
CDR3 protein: CASSLAGDAGELFF
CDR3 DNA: TGTGCCAGCAGCTTAGCCGGTGACGCCGGGGAGCTGTTTTTT

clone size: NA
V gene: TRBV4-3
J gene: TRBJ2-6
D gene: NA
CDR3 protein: CASSQDGGGRANVLTF
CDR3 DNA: TGCGCCAGCAGCCAAGATGGGGGTGGGCGCGCCAACGTCCTGACTTTC

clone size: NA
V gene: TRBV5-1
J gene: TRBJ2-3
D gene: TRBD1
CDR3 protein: CASSLPRDRGTDTQYF
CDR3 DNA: TGCGCCAGCAGCCTTCCCCGGGACAGGGGCACAGATACGCAGTATTTT

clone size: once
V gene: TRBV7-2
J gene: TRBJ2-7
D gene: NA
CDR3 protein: CASSLEWGSEGEQYF
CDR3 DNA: TGTGCCAGCAGCTTAGAATGGGGCAGCGAGGGCGAGCAGTACTTC

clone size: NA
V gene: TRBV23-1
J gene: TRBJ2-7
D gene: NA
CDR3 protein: CASSQIWGYEQYF
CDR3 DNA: TGCGCCAGCAGTCAAATATGGGGGTACGAGCAGTACTTC

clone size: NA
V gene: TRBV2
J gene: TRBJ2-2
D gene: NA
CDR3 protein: CASMRTADKELFF
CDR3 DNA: TGTGCCAGCATGAGGACAGCGGACAAGGAGCTGTTTTTT

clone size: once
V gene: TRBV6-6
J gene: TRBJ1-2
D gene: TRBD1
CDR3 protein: CASSYTDRDDYGYTF
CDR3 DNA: TGTGCCAGCAGTTACACGGACAGGGATGACTATGGCTACACCTTC

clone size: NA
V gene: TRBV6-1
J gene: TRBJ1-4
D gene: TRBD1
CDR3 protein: CAGRDRDREKLFF
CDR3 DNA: TGTGCCGGACGGGACAGGGACAGAGAAAAACTGTTTTTT

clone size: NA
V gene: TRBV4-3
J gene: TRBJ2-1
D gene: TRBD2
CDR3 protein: CASSQDWTSGTDNEQFF
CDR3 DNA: TGCGCCAGCAGCCAAGATTGGACTAGCGGGACGGACAATGAGCAGTTCTTC

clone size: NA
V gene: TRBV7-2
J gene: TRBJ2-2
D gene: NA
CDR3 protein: CAFPTLELTGELFF
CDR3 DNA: TGTGCCTTCCCCACACTAGAACTAACCGGGGAGCTGTTTTTT

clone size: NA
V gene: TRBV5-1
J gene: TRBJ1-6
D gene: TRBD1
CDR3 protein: CASTPQGSSYNSPLHF
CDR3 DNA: TGCGCCAGCACCCCACAGGGGAGCTCCTATAATTCACCCCTCCACTTT

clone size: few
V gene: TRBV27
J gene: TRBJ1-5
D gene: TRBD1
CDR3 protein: CASTRTGGFQPQHF
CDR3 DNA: TGTGCCAGCACCCGGACAGGGGGCTTTCAGCCCCAGCATTTT

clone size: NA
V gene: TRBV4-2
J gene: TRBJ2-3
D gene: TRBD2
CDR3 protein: CASSHPRLAGDRSTDTQYF
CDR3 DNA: TGTGCCAGCAGCCACCCAAGGCTAGCGGGAGATCGTAGCACAGATACGCAGTATTTT

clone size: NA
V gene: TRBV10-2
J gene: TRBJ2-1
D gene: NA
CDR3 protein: CASSETSSYNEQFF
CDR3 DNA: TGCGCCAGCAGTGAGACTAGCAGCTACAATGAGCAGTTCTTC

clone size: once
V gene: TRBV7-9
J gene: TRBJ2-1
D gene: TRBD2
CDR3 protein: CASSPQSGIRRNEQFF
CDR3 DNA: TGTGCCAGCAGTCCCCAGAGCGGGATCCGTAGGAATGAGCAGTTCTTC

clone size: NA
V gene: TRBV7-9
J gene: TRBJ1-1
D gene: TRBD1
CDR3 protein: CASSLQGGTEAFF
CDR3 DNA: TGTGCCAGCAGCTTACAGGGGGGAACTGAAGCTTTCTTT

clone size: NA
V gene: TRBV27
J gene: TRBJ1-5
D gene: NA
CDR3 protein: CASRGVSSNQPQHF
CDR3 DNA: TGTGCCAGCAGGGGGGTCTCTAGCAATCAGCCCCAGCATTTT

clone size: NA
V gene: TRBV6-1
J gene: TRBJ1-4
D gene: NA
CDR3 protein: CASSEALGLGNEKLFF
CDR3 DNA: TGTGCCAGCAGTGAAGCGCTTGGGCTAGGTAATGAAAAACTGTTTTTT

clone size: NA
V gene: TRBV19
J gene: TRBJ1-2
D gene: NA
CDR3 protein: CASSIRAGGYTF
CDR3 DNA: TGTGCCAGTAGTATCAGGGCCGGTGGCTACACCTTC

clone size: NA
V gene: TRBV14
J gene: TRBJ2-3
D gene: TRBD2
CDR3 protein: CASSQDRDYNTDTQYF
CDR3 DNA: TGTGCCAGCAGCCAAGATAGGGACTACAACACAGATACGCAGTATTTT

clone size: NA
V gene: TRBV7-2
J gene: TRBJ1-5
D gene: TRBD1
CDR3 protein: CASSLVGGQGRNNQPQHF
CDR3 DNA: TGTGCCAGCAGCTTGGTAGGGGGACAGGGGAGAAATAATCAGCCCCAGCATTTT

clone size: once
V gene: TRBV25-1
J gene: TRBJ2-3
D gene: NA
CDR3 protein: CASSDGPDTQYF
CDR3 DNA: TGTGCCAGCAGTGATGGGCCAGATACGCAGTATTTT

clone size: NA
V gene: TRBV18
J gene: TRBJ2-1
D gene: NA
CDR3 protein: CASSPPGGALYNEQFF
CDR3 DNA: TGTGCCAGCTCACCACCGGGGGGGGCACTTTACAATGAGCAGTTCTTC

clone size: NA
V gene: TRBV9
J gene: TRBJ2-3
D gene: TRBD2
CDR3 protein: CASSVGLAGDYTDTQYF
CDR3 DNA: TGTGCCAGCAGCGTAGGGCTAGCGGGGGATTACACAGATACGCAGTATTTT

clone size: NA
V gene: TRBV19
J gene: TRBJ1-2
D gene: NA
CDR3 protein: CASSIARTDNRLF
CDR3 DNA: TGTGCCAGTAGTATAGCTAGGACCGACAACCGCCTCTTC

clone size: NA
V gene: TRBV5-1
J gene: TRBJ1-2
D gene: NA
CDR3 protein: CASSSKGISDGYTF
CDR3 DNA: TGCGCCAGCAGCTCTAAGGGGATCTCAGATGGCTACACCTTC

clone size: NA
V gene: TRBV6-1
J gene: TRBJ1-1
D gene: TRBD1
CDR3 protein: CASSLRQGGGTEAFF
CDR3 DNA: TGTGCCAGCAGTCTCCGACAGGGGGGAGGGACTGAAGCTTTCTTT

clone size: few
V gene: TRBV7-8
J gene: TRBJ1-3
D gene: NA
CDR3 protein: CASSRGDGSGNTIYF
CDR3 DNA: TGTGCCAGCAGCAGGGGGGACGGCTCTGGAAACACCATATATTTT

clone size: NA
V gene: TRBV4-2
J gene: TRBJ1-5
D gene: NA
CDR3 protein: CASSQDGWQPQHF
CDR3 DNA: TGTGCCAGCAGCCAAGACGGCTGGCAGCCCCAGCATTTT

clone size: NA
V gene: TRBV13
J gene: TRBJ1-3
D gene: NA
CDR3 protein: CASSLGTAGNTIYF
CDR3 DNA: TGTGCCAGCAGCTTAGGGACAGCTGGAAACACCATATATTTT

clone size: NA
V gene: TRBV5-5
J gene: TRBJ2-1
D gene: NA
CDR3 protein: CASSLAAAELGQFF
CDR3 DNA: TGTGCCAGCAGCTTGGCCGCAGCTGAGTTGGGGCAGTTCTTC

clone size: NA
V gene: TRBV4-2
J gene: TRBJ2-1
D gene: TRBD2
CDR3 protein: CASSQDQTSGSYNEQFF
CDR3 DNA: TGTGCCAGCAGCCAAGATCAAACTAGCGGGTCGTACAATGAGCAGTTCTTC

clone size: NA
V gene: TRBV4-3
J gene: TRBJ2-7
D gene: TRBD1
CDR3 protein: CASSQDRQGVGYEQYF
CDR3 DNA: TGCGCCAGCAGCCAAGACCGACAGGGGGTAGGCTACGAGCAGTACTTC

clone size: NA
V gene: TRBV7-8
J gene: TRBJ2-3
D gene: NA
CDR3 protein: CASSLNTGRGDTQYF
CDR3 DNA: TGTGCCAGCAGCTTAAACACAGGGAGAGGAGATACGCAGTATTTT

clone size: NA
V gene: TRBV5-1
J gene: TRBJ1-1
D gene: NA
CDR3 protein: CASSLASGEDTEAFF
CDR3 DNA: TGCGCCAGCAGCTTGGCCTCCGGGGAAGACACTGAAGCTTTCTTT

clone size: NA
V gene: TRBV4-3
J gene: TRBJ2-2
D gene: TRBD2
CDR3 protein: CASSQVRAGGNTGELFF
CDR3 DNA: TGCGCCAGCAGCCAAGTGCGAGCGGGAGGTAACACCGGGGAGCTGTTTTTT